This entry describes one T cell receptor (beta chain). This CDR3 has 13 amino acids. Looked up from germline, CDR1 is KGHSH and CDR2 is LQKENI. The germline V and J ends were trimmed by 4 bases and 7 bases, with 11 bases remaining between them. Building the TCR beta libraries relied on iRepertoire HTBI primers, and CDR3 regions underwent Arm-PCR. Per the authors' pipeline: Identification yielded 60 or so TRBV and around 15 TRBJ segments across samples. MiXCR, applied by TCRdb to the multiplex PCR reads, yields one record per CDR3 protein. These V and J calls originate from TCRdb's pipeline instead of the authors' own analysis. The table shows under 700,000 distinct CDR3 sequences, with approximately 16% occurring only once. This entry is derived from a study of regulatory T cells in long-lasting Graves disease. Noted time point: newly diagnosed GD, antithyroid drugs for less than 3 months. RNA isolated from PBMCs was used to make the TCR library. The authors drew patients from an endocrinology department in Xi'an, China.

The sample was also reused in another study, on T cells in Graves' hyperthyroidism and ophthalmopathy. That source reports: Absence of ophthalmopathy progression within 18 months defined stable Graves' hyperthyroidism.

The sample consisted of peripheral blood mononuclear cells (PBMCs), taken at new diagnosis, from a patient treated with antithyroid drugs. The chain links TRBV18 to TRBJ2-1; D may be TRBD2 (5 bases). This sequence originates from a woman aged 35-60 years with Graves disease. The CDR3 is CASSLSRVNEQFF. CDR3 bases: TGTGCCAGCTCACTTTCGCGGGTAAATGAGCAGTTCTTC.